These T cell receptor beta chains were read from a single sample in a study of Graves' ophthalmopathy and Graves' hyperthyroidism. MiXCR, applied by TCRdb to the multiplex PCR reads, yields one record per CDR3 protein. In the table there are roughly 610,000 distinct CDR3 sequences, about 20% of which are singletons. Material: peripheral blood. These receptors all come from a woman aged 18 to 35 with stable Graves' hyperthyroidism. Some clones in this sample may be carry-over from other donors' samples. The CDR3 runs from the conserved cysteine through the conserved F or W. D genes are given only for firm matches. Only part of the rows carry a size: once, few, many, or a class if the clone is expanded.

J gene,V gene,clone size,D gene,CDR3 DNA,CDR3 protein
TRBJ1-5,TRBV4-2,NA,NA,TGTGCCAGCAGCCAAGAACAGGGCAACAATCAGCCCCAGCATTTT,CASSQEQGNNQPQHF
TRBJ1-5,TRBV15,many,NA,TGTGCCACCAGCAGACCCCCGGTTGGGCGTAACCCGAATCAGCCCCAGCATTTT,CATSRPPVGRNPNQPQHF
TRBJ2-5,TRBV12-3/TRBV12-4,few,TRBD2,TGTGCCAGCAGTCTACCCCAGCGGGGGGGACAAGAGACCCAGTACTTC,CASSLPQRGGQETQYF
TRBJ2-7,TRBV6-1,NA,NA,TGTGCCAGCAGTGAAATCACCGAGGGGACGGACGAGCAGTACTTC,CASSEITEGTDEQYF
TRBJ2-5,TRBV30,NA,TRBD1,TGTGCCTGGAGTCGGACAGGGGTACGTGAGACCCAGTACTTC,CAWSRTGVRETQYF
TRBJ2-5,TRBV12-3/TRBV12-4,many,TRBD1,TGTGCCAGCAAATTAGGACAGGGGCAAGAGACCCAGTACTTC,CASKLGQGQETQYF
TRBJ2-2,TRBV6-2/TRBV6-3,many,TRBD2,TGTGCCAGCAGCGGCGGGGGGGCCGTCACCGGGGAGCTGTTTTTT,CASSGGGAVTGELFF
TRBJ2-5,TRBV9,NA,TRBD2,TGTGCCAGCAGCGTAGAAAGCGGGGGAGGGACCCAGTACTTC,CASSVESGGGTQYF
TRBJ1-1,TRBV28,few,NA,TGTGCCAGCAGTTTACCTTCGTACGGGGACACTGAAGCTTTCTTT,CASSLPSYGDTEAFF
TRBJ2-5,TRBV3-1,few,TRBD1,TGTGCCAGCAGCCCGCAAATAGGACAGGACCAAGAGACCCAGTACTTC,CASSPQIGQDQETQYF
TRBJ1-1,TRBV12-3/TRBV12-4,many,TRBD1,TGTGCCAGCAGTTTAGGGGACAGGGCGGCTTTCTTT,CASSLGDRAAFF
TRBJ2-7,TRBV29-1,NA,TRBD1,TGCAGCGTTGAAGACCGGGACAGGGGGTACGAGCAGTACTTC,CSVEDRDRGYEQYF
TRBJ1-5,TRBV7-2,many,NA,TGTGCCAGCAGCTTTGGGGTTTATTCGGGACAGCCCCAGCATTTT,CASSFGVYSGQPQHF
TRBJ2-7,TRBV6-1,NA,TRBD1,TGTGCCAGCAGTGACCCGGACAGGGTTAAACACGAGCAGTACTTC,CASSDPDRVKHEQYF